The rows below give T cell receptor beta chains drawn from one sample of a study of cytomegalovirus exposure and HLA in healthy donors. Clones were sequenced by immunoSEQ multiplex PCR, and TCRdb holds only the in-frame ones, with some missing. Found here are about 150,000 clones, 85% of them singletons; the top ten hold roughly 2.4%. The sample was PBMCs. The receptors originated from a woman under 30 in good health and CMV-seronegative. Both conserved end residues are part of each CDR3. The order of the fields is J gene, V gene, D gene, clone size, CDR3 DNA, CDR3 protein. The D gene is left open where the match is weak. The size entry is marked missing in some rows and otherwise reads once, few, many or a size class.

TRBJ2-5,TRBV2,NA,few,TGTGCCAGCAGTGACGTGGGACACGGGCAAGAGACCCAGTACTTC,CASSDVGHGQETQYF
TRBJ1-5,TRBV10-2,NA,NA,TGCGCCAGCGCCGCCGGGGTAAGGCAGCCCCAGCATTTT,CASAAGVRQPQHF
TRBJ2-7,TRBV28,NA,NA,TGTGCCAGCAGTCCCGGGAGCATGAACGAGCAGTACTTC,CASSPGSMNEQYF
TRBJ2-4,TRBV2,NA,NA,TGTGCCAGCAGTGGTAGGCGGTTCGGTGTAAACATTCAGTACTTC,CASSGRRFGVNIQYF
TRBJ2-1,TRBV19,TRBD2,NA,TGTGCCAGTAGTATAGGTTTAGCGGGAGTTGCCTACAATGAGCAGTTCTTC,CASSIGLAGVAYNEQFF
TRBJ2-7,TRBV5-6,TRBD1,once,TGTGCCAGCAGCTTAATGCGACAGGGTACCGAGCAGTACTTC,CASSLMRQGTEQYF
TRBJ2-1,TRBV7-2,TRBD2,NA,TGTGCCAGCAGCTTCTACACTAGCGGGCCTTACAATGAGCAGTTCTTC,CASSFYTSGPYNEQFF
TRBJ2-1,TRBV4-1,NA,NA,TGCGCCAGCAGCCTCCCGGCCGCGGTATACAATGAGCAGTTCTTC,CASSLPAAVYNEQFF
TRBJ2-3,TRBV27,NA,NA,TGTGCCAGCAGTGAGGACACGCGAGAAGATACGCAGTATTTT,CASSEDTREDTQYF
TRBJ2-3,TRBV5-1,TRBD2,once,TGCGCCAGCAGCGGCGGACTAGCGGGGACAACTAGCACAGATACGCAGTATTTT,CASSGGLAGTTSTDTQYF
TRBJ2-7,TRBV10-3,TRBD2,NA,TGTGCCATCAGCCTAGCGGGAGGGACTAACGAGCAGTACTTC,CAISLAGGTNEQYF
TRBJ2-5,TRBV6-5,NA,NA,TGTGCCAGCAGTTACGGCCGGCAGGGAGGTATGACCCAGTACTTC,CASSYGRQGGMTQYF
TRBJ2-6,TRBV7-9,NA,few,TGTGCCAGCAGCTCTGTGTGGGACACCCGCTCTGGGGCCAACGTCCTGACTTTC,CASSSVWDTRSGANVLTF
TRBJ2-5,TRBV4-3,TRBD1,NA,TGCGCCAGCAGTTTAACCCGGGACAGGGGGGAGACCCAGTACTTC,CASSLTRDRGETQYF
TRBJ2-5,TRBV7-9,TRBD1,NA,TGTTCCAGCAGCTACAGGGGTCAAGAGACCCAGTACTTC,CSSSYRGQETQYF
TRBJ1-3,TRBV4-2,NA,once,TGTGCCAGCAGCCAAACTATCTTAATCTCTGGAAACACCATATATTTT,CASSQTILISGNTIYF
TRBJ2-1,TRBV7-9,TRBD2,NA,TGTTCCAGCACGCCGGGACTAGCGAAGTACAATGAGCAGTTCTTC,CSSTPGLAKYNEQFF
TRBJ2-7,TRBV6-1,TRBD2,NA,TGTGCCAGCAGTTCCCGGAGGCGGGGGGAGCAGTACTTC,CASSSRRRGEQYF
TRBJ2-7,TRBV4-3,NA,NA,TGCGCCAGCAGCCGCCAGACAGTGGACGAGCAGTACTTC,CASSRQTVDEQYF
TRBJ2-7,TRBV5-4,NA,NA,TGTGCCAGCAGCTTGGCTCTATCGACCGCGGTTCCCTACGAGCAGTACTTC,CASSLALSTAVPYEQYF
TRBJ2-3,TRBV4-3,TRBD2,NA,TGCGCCAGCAGCCAAGTCATGGGCGGGGGGTACACAGATACGCAGTATTTT,CASSQVMGGGYTDTQYF
TRBJ1-5,TRBV6-1,TRBD1,NA,TGTGCCAGCAGCGTACAGGGGGTGGATCAGCCCCAGCATTTT,CASSVQGVDQPQHF
TRBJ1-5,TRBV5-8,TRBD1,NA,TGTGCCAGCAGCCCTGGGACAGGGGTTAGTCAGCCCCAGCATTTT,CASSPGTGVSQPQHF
TRBJ1-5,TRBV28,NA,NA,TGTGCCAGCAGTTCATTAGACAGGCCCAATCAGCCCCAGCATTTT,CASSSLDRPNQPQHF
TRBJ2-1,TRBV7-8,TRBD2,NA,TGTGCCAGCAGCTTTCGTGCGGGAGTCGGCAATGAGCAGTTCTTC,CASSFRAGVGNEQFF
TRBJ2-5,TRBV7-3,NA,NA,TGTGCCAGCAGCTTAATCGGAGGGACTTCTGTGGAGACCCAGTACTTC,CASSLIGGTSVETQYF
TRBJ1-2,TRBV7-3,TRBD1,NA,TGTGCCAGCAGCGCCCAACAGGGGGACTACACCTTC,CASSAQQGDYTF
TRBJ1-1,TRBV2,TRBD1,NA,TGTGCCAGCAGTGAGTTTTTTGGGACAGCGGGTGAAGCTTTCTTT,CASSEFFGTAGEAFF
TRBJ1-1,TRBV5-1,NA,once,TGCGCCAGCAGCCATCAAGGGGCCAGGAACACTGAAGCTTTCTTT,CASSHQGARNTEAFF
TRBJ1-2,TRBV19,TRBD1,NA,TGTGCCAGTAGTATTCCGGGACAGGCCTATGGCTACACCTTC,CASSIPGQAYGYTF
TRBJ1-5,TRBV19,TRBD1,NA,TGTGCCAGTAGTCCTCGACAGGGGAATCAGCCCCAGCATTTT,CASSPRQGNQPQHF
TRBJ1-4,TRBV7-9,NA,NA,TGTGCCAGCAGCACCACCGGGTACCGGGATGAAAAACTGTTTTTT,CASSTTGYRDEKLFF
TRBJ1-1,TRBV28,NA,once,TGTGCCTTACTCACGAGAGCGACTGAAGCTTTCTTT,CALLTRATEAFF
TRBJ2-5,TRBV7-7,TRBD1,NA,TGTGCTAGCAGCTACGGACAGGGCCAAGAGACCCAGTACTTC,CASSYGQGQETQYF
TRBJ1-5,TRBV6-1,TRBD1,NA,TGTGCCAGCAGTGCATCCCGGGACAGGGGCAATCAGCCCCAGCATTTT,CASSASRDRGNQPQHF
TRBJ2-7,TRBV30,NA,NA,TGTGCCTGGAGGGGGCGGGGAGGCCGCTACGAGCAGTACTTC,CAWRGRGGRYEQYF
TRBJ1-4,TRBV2,TRBD1,NA,TGTGCCAGCAGCCGGGACAGGGGTACAACTAATGAAAAACTGTTTTTT,CASSRDRGTTNEKLFF